This T cell receptor beta chain was sequenced during a study of shared clonotypes between healthy human individuals. This clone was recorded once. Trimming pared 4 bases from V and 7 bases from J, leaving 11 bases between. CDR1 is MGHDK, CDR2 SYGVNS, per germline. This CDR3 region has 13 residues. Sequencing used immunoSEQ multiplex PCR; TCRdb keeps in-frame clones, though not all of them. Counted here are a few million clones, roughly 92% occurring once; the ten biggest clones make up roughly 0.15%. The sample taken for sequencing was naive CD4+ T cells sorted from blood. Subset reported: CD45RA+ positively selected. The chain combines TRBV25-1 with TRBJ1-3; D is unresolved. This sequence originates from a man between 18 and 29 years old in good health. This CDR3 reads CASSGLGVNTIYF. CDR3 DNA: TGTGCCAGCAGTGGCCTCGGGGTCAACACCATATATTTT.